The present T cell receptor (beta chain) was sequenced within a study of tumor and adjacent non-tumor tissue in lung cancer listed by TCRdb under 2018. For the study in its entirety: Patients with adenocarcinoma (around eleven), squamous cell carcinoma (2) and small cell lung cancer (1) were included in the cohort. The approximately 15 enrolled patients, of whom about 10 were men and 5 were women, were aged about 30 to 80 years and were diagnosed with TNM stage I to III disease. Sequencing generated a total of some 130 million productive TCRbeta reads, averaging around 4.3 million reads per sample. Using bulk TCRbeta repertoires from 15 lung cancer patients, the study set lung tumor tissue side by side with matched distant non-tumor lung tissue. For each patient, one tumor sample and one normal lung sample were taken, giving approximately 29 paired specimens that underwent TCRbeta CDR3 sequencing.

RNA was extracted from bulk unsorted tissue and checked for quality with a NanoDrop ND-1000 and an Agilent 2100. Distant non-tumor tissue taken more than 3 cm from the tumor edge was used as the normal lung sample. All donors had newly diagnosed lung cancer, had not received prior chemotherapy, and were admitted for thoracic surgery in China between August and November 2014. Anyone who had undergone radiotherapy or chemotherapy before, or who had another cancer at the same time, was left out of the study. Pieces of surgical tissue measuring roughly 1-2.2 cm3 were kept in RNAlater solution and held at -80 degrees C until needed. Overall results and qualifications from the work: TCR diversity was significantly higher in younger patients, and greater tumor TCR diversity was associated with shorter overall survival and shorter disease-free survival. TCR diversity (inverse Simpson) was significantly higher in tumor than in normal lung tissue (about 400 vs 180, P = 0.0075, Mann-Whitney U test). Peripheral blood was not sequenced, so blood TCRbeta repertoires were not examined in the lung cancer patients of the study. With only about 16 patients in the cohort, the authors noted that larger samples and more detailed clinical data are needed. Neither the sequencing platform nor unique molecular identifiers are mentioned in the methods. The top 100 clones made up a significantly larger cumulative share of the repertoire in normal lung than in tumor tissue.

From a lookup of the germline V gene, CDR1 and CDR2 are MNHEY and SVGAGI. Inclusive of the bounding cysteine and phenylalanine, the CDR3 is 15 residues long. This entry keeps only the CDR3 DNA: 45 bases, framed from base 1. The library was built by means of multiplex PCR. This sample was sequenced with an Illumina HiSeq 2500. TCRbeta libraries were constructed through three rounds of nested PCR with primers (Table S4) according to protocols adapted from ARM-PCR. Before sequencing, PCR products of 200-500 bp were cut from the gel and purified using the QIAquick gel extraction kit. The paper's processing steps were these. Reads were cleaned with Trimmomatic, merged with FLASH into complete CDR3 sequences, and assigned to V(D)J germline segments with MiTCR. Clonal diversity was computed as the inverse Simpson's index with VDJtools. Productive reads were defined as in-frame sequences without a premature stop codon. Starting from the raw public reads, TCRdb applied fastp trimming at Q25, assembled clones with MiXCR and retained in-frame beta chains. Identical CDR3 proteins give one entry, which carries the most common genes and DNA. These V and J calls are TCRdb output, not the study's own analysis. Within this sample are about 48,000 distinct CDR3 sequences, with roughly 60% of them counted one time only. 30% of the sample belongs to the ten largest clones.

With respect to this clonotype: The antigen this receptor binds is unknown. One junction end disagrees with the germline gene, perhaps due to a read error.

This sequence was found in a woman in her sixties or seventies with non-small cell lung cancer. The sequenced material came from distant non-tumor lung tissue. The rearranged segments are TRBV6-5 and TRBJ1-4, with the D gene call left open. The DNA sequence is TGTGCCAGTAGTTACTCTACGGGCTTGAGAGAAAAACAGTTTTTT. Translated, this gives CASSYSTGLREKQFF.